The source of this TCR beta chain is a study of blood T cell repertoires in COVID-19 (dated by TCRdb to the early 2020s). With respect to the entire study: Collaborator samples came from the United States, Italy and Spain and covered acute and convalescent phases of COVID-19. The material from the prospective study consisted of cDNA or gDNA derived from T cells, B-cell-depleted T cells, or PBMCs. The dataset comprised deeply sampled blood TCRbeta repertoires from subjects exposed to, actively infected with, or recovered from COVID-19. Nearly every sample came with metadata listing a de-identified subject ID, COVID-19 status, age in years and sex. Where available, HLA class I and class II types were taken from metadata supplied by the sample provider and were not determined by assay-based typing. The repertoires were released in a freely available public database intended as a resource for research on the immune response to SARS-CoV-2. The samples were drawn from two sources: the first 160 participants of the ongoing ImmuneRACE study, and 950 to 1,500 subjects contributed by 6 global collaborators.

TCRbeta CDR3 regions were amplified from genomic DNA by means of the immunoSEQ Assay, a bias-controlled multiplex PCR. Under the source paper's analysis protocol: The number of nucleated cells in each sample was estimated by amplification of reference gene primers within the assay. To quantify the absolute abundance of each unique TCRbeta CDR3 rearrangement, sequence reads were collapsed and filtered. For each sample, productive Simpson clonality was calculated as the square root of Simpson's diversity index across productive rearrangements. TCRdb's version of the immuneACCESS table is confined to in-frame rearrangements and falls short of the full clone set. An unresolved V gene accounts for under half of the shortfall where checked; the remainder is of unknown origin. V and J calls and clone size are given by that table; D and trimming were obtained from the DNA. The sample table lists under 85,000 clones, about 80% of them with a count of one. The ten largest make up 11% of the sample.

Whole blood was collected in K2EDTA tubes by collaborating institutions according to the institutions' own protocols. For TCRbeta analysis, collaborators shipped samples as frozen whole blood, isolated PBMCs, or DNA extracted from either of those sample types. Comment on this clone: The target of this receptor is not known. The input lacks base qualities; no much larger clone sits a single base away.

The CDR3 numbers 14 residues from cysteine through phenylalanine. CDR3 DNA is the only sequence kept; it has 42 bases, read in frame from the first base. The junction shows trimming of 3 bases on V and 1 base on J, and the gene matches do not reach 2 bases of it. Per the germline V gene (reference sequence), MNHEY is the CDR1 and SMNVEV is the CDR2. Broad study findings and their caveats: Clinical and demographic metadata were provided uncurated, with the amount varying by source and participant.

Rearrangement joined TRBV27 to TRBJ2-7; 8 bases in the middle match TRBD2. The receptor was isolated from a man aged 50 or older with acute or convalescent COVID-19. Sequenced input: peripheral blood. The CDR3 amino acid sequence is: CASSFSGGSYEQYF. DNA sequence: TGTGCCAGCAGTTTCAGCGGGGGTTCCTACGAGCAGTACTTC.